The next 22 T cell receptor beta chains were all read from a single sample in a study of response to subunit inactivated influenza vaccine. TCRdb used MiXCR to reprocess the RT-PCR reads, holding one entry per CDR3 protein. The sample records about 310,000 distinct CDR3 sequences, about 20% being singletons. The input for sequencing was PBMCs from blood, taken 21 months after vaccination. These receptors all stem from a man aged 50 to 69 who received an inactivated influenza vaccine.

The chain links TRBV20-1 to TRBJ1-5; 8 nucleotides agree with TRBD1. The CDR3 covers 16 residues. V lost 0 bases to trimming and J lost 6 bases; unmatched junction nucleotides: 10. The germline V gene encodes CDR1 DFQATT and CDR2 SNEGSKA (reference sequence). The CDR3 DNA reads as TGCAGTGCTAGAGATCTAGGACAGGGAAGGACTCAGCCCCAGCATTTT. Translating gives CSARDLGQGRTQPQHF.

This chain uses TRBV15 with TRBJ2-2, with D possibly TRBD2 on 7 matching bases. This CDR3 is built from 15 residues. The V end was cut by 3 bases, the J end by 7 bases, with 15 bases between. Looked up from germline, CDR1 is LNHNV and CDR2 is YYDKDF (reference sequence). Here the CDR3 reads CATSRAWGGRGELFF. The CDR3 nucleotides are TGTGCCACCAGCAGGGCCTGGGGGGGCCGCGGGGAGCTGTTTTTT.

This clonotype was seen at least ten times. The chain recombines TRBV25-1 with TRBJ1-1; TRBD1 matches at 7 bases. The CDR3 is 13 residues long. J was trimmed by 5 bases and V by 7 bases; bases with no gene match: 7. The germline CDR1 and CDR2 sequences are MGHDK and SYGVNS. The CDR3 DNA follows: TGTGCCAGCACTGAGACAGGGAGTACTGAAGCTTTCTTT. This encodes CASTETGSTEAFF.

This clonotype was seen ten or more times. The chain uses TRBV4-2 and TRBJ1-6; tentatively, D is TRBD1 (5 bases). Germline V gene sequence: CDR1 LGHNA, CDR2 YNFKEQ. V was trimmed by 6 bases and J by 0 bases, leaving 21 bases between them. The CDR3 sequence is 19 residues long. CDR3 in amino acids: CASRPGPLSDSSYNSPLHF. Here the CDR3 DNA reads TGTGCCAGCAGACCGGGACCCCTTTCAGATAGCTCCTATAATTCACCCCTCCACTTT.

The J gene is TRBJ2-1, the V gene TRBV7-9, with D possibly TRBD2 on 6 matching bases. The germline V gene has CDR1 SEHNR and CDR2 FQNEAQ (reference sequence). V was pared by 0 bases and J by 3 bases, with 12 bases between. The CDR3 contains 16 residues. CDR3 sequence reads: CASSLALTSSYNEQFF. The CDR3 nucleotides read TGTGCCAGCAGCTTAGCTTTAACTAGCAGCTACAATGAGCAGTTCTTC.

The table lists this clonotype with a few counts. The V gene is TRBV18, the J gene TRBJ2-3, with D maybe TRBD2 (6 bases). CDR1 is KGHSH and CDR2 is LQKENI in the germline V gene. V gave up 3 bases and J gave up 2 bases, with 12 bases separating them. This CDR3 comprises 15 residues. CDR3 sequence (DNA): TGTGCCAGCTCACCCTCGGGACTCGCCACAGATACGCAGTATTTT. Translated: CASSPSGLATDTQYF.

Points on this clonotype: Given a much more abundant clone one base away, this may be a read error. The V and J genes are TRBV24-1 and TRBJ1-1; 10 bases fit TRBD1. The CDR3 length is 15 residues. The V and J ends lost 5 bases and 11 bases, in that order; junction bases with no gene match: 13. Germline loops: CDR1 KGHDR, CDR2 SFDVKD. CDR3: CATSGPSGTGEEAFF. DNA for the CDR3: TGTGCCACCAGTGGCCCCAGTGGGACAGGGGAGGAGGCTTTCTTT.

This clonotype has a handful of counts. The rearrangement uses TRBV20-1 and TRBJ1-5; D perhaps matches TRBD1 (5 bases). This CDR3 spans 15 amino acids. Trimming shortened V by 3 bases and J by 1 base, and 13 bases separated the two germline ends. CDR1 DFQATT and CDR2 SNEGSKA come from the germline V gene (reference sequence). CDR3 sequence: CSASLRGQSNQPQHF. The CDR3 nucleotides read TGCAGTGCTAGTCTGAGGGGTCAGAGCAATCAGCCCCAGCATTTT.

This chain links TRBV5-6 with TRBJ2-7; D is perhaps TRBD2 (5 bases). CDR1 SGHDT and CDR2 YYEEEE come from the germline V gene. This CDR3 is 15 amino acids long. V dropped 4 bases and J dropped 0 bases, with 14 bases sitting between them. CDR3 DNA: TGTGCCAGCAGCAGCCGCGGGCTCAGCTCCTACGAGCAGTACTTC. This sequence encodes CASSSRGLSSYEQYF.

This clonotype occurred a few times. This chain links TRBV2 with TRBJ2-7; maybe TRBD2 (5 bases). Germline assignment: CDR1 SNHLY and CDR2 FYNNEI. Trimming removed 11 bases from V and 4 bases from J, with 15 bases in between. The CDR3 consists of 12 residues. CDR3 coding DNA: TGTGCCGGGAAGGGAGAAACGTACGAGCAGTACTTC. Amino acids: CAGKGETYEQYF.

This rearrangement joins TRBV4-1 to TRBJ2-3; D unclear. The V end was cut by 4 bases, the J end by 1 base, with 18 bases between. Germline CDR1 MGHRA, CDR2 YSYEKL. The CDR3 consists of 17 residues. The CDR3 protein is CASSPIALARGTDTQYF. The CDR3 coding sequence is TGCGCCAGCAGCCCGATCGCCTTAGCACGTGGCACAGATACGCAGTATTTT.

This clonotype was observed many times. This chain connects TRBV15 to TRBJ2-7; TRBD2 agrees at 8 bases. The trim removed 2 bases at V and 4 bases at J, leaving 7 bases unmatched. CDR3 size: 15 residues. The germline CDR1 and CDR2 sequences are LNHNV and YYDKDF (reference sequence). The CDR3 DNA reads as TGTGCCACCAGCAGATCTGGGACTAGTGGGTACGAGCAGTACTTC. It codes for CATSRSGTSGYEQYF.

The sample holds a few counts of this clonotype. The CDR3 loop is CASSGTGGRSPLHF. The CDR3 nucleotides read TGTGCCAGCAGCGGGACAGGGGGCAGGTCACCCCTCCACTTT. The gene calls are TRBV3-1 and TRBJ1-6; 12 bases agree with TRBD1. The CDR3 is made up of 14 amino acids. J was trimmed by 10 bases and V by 5 bases; bases with no gene match: 3. Germline values: CDR1 LGHDT, CDR2 YNNKEL (reference sequence).

The sample holds a few counts of this clonotype. The rearrangement joins TRBV5-4 to TRBJ2-3; D may correspond to TRBD1 or TRBD2 (5 bases each). This CDR3 region has 11 residues. Trimming took off 5 bases at V and 4 bases at J, with 5 bases between the two ends. Germline assignment: CDR1 SGHNT and CDR2 YYREEE (reference sequence). CDR3 protein: CASRGADTQYF. CDR3 DNA sequence: TGTGCCAGCAGGGGGGCAGATACGCAGTATTTT.

This clonotype was seen just once. This sequence joins TRBV3-1 and TRBJ2-2; 14 bases are a match to TRBD2. CDR3 length equals 18 residues. Losses at the gene ends were 4 bases for V and 0 bases for J; bases not matched to a gene: 4. Germline CDR1 LGHDT, CDR2 YNNKEL (reference sequence). CDR3 amino acids: CASSPGLAGATNTGELFF. The CDR3 bases are TGTGCCAGCAGCCCGGGACTAGCGGGAGCCACGAACACCGGGGAGCTGTTTTTT.

There are a few counts of this clonotype. V usage is TRBV4-1 and J usage is TRBJ1-4; possible D gene TRBD1, 5 bases. V lost 4 bases and J lost 3, with 12 bases in between. This CDR3 comprises 15 residues. CDR1 is MGHRA and CDR2 is YSYEKL in the germline V gene. Here the CDR3 DNA reads TGCGCCAGCAGCCGATTCAGGGTCCCTAATGAAAAACTGTTTTTT. Translation gives CASSRFRVPNEKLFF.

This clonotype was seen more than once but under ten times. The J gene is TRBJ1-5, the V gene TRBV7-2; D unclear. The V gene's germline CDR1 is SGHTA and CDR2 FQGNSA. The CDR3 is made up of 14 amino acids. V gave up 3 bases and J gave up 0 bases, with 6 bases separating them. In DNA, the CDR3 is TGTGCCAGCAGCTTGCAAAATAGCAATCAGCCCCAGCATTTT. Amino acid sequence: CASSLQNSNQPQHF.

This CDR3 is CSAREAVGQPQHF. CDR3 bases: TGCAGTGCTAGAGAGGCGGTGGGTCAGCCCCAGCATTTT. J is TRBJ1-5 and V is TRBV20-1; D is uncertain. The length of the CDR3 is 13 residues. Trimming took 0 bases from V and 6 from J, leaving 9 bases between them. In germline, CDR1 is DFQATT, CDR2 SNEGSKA (reference sequence).

This clonotype was seen only a few times. The chain is built from TRBV10-3 and TRBJ2-7; 8 positions agree with TRBD2. V trimming: 3 bases; J trimming: 0 bases; junction bases outside the gene matches: 7. The CDR3 is made up of 16 amino acids. Germline values: CDR1 ENHRY, CDR2 SYGVKD. The CDR3: CAISDMRREGSYEQYF. The CDR3 DNA sequence: TGTGCCATCAGTGATATGAGACGGGAGGGCTCCTACGAGCAGTACTTC.

This clonotype occurred a few times. The V gene is TRBV12-3 or TRBV12-4, the J gene TRBJ2-5, with no clear D. This CDR3 contains 14 residues. V lost 6 bases and J lost 0, with 11 bases in between. The CDR3 protein is CASRKSQYQETQYF. CDR3 nucleotides: TGTGCCAGCAGAAAGTCCCAGTACCAAGAGACCCAGTACTTC.

This clonotype came up a few times. This sequence joins TRBV18 and TRBJ1-2; tentatively, D is TRBD1 (6 bases). CDR1 KGHSH and CDR2 LQKENI come from the germline V gene. The CDR3 totals 13 residues. Trimming took off 0 bases at V and 6 bases at J, with 8 bases between the two ends. CDR3 DNA: TGTGCCAGCTCACCACCCGGGGGCGATGGCTACACCTTC. Translating it yields CASSPPGGDGYTF.

A few counts support this clonotype. This chain joins TRBV29-1 and TRBJ1-2, with 10 positions matching TRBD1. The trim removed 3 bases at V and 3 bases at J, leaving 16 bases unmatched. Per the germline V gene, CDR1 is SQVTM and CDR2 is ANQGSEA. The CDR3 is 18 amino acids. CDR3 in DNA: TGCAGCGTTGACCATCCGTCCCGGGACAGGGGACGAGACTATGGCTACACCTTC. Amino acids: CSVDHPSRDRGRDYGYTF.